The clone carrying this T cell receptor delta chain has a count of ten or more. Its antigen is undetermined. This sample also contains other DNA sequences that code for the same CDR3. Bulk repertoires came from Vgamma9/Vdelta2+ or Vdelta2-negative gammadelta T cells flow-sorted from PBMC. The CDR3 loop spans 19 amino acids. Trimming at V came to 2 bases and at J to 0 bases, leaving 17 bases not matched to a gene. The germline V gene encodes CDR1 GEAIGNYY and CDR2 EKD. These data come from a study of γδ T cells in repeated Plasmodium falciparum infection. About the research overall: Four controlled malaria infections with P. falciparum NF54 spanned 500 to 650 days. Sampling occurred at baseline, pre-infection for selected infections, and 21 days post-infection. General study results and limits: Over time and infection, Vgamma9/Vdelta2+ repertoires remained highly stable and polyclonal.

TCRdb used CATT to re-call clones from the multiplex PCR reads. The sample has tens of thousands of delta-chain clones, approximately 1.5% seen once; the top ten hold 15%. Specimen: gamma-delta T cells from blood. V is TRDV2 and J is TRDJ1; 7 bases line up with TRDD3. The sequence was obtained from a pool of human donors (malaria-infected and uninfected, not separated). Here the CDR3 DNA reads TGTGCCTGTGACATGGTACTGGGGCCAGAGAAAGAGTACACCGATAAACTCATCTTT. Protein sequence: CACDMVLGPEKEYTDKLIF.